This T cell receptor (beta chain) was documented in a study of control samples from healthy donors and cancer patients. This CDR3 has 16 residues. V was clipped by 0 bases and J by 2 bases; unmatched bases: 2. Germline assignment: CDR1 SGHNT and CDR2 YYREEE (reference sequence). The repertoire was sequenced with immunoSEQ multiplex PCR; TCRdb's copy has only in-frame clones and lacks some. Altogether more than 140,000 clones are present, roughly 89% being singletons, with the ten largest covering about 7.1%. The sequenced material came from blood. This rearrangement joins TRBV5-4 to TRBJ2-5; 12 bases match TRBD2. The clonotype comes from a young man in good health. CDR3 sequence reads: CASSLGTSGAQETQYF. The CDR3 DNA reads TGTGCCAGCAGCTTGGGGACTAGCGGGGCTCAAGAGACCCAGTACTTC.